This T cell receptor beta chain emerged from a study of control samples from healthy donors and cancer patients. Germline values: CDR1 LGHDT, CDR2 YNNKEL (reference sequence). This CDR3 spans 17 amino acids. J was trimmed by 7 bases and V by 4 bases; bases with no gene match: 17. Produced via immunoSEQ multiplex PCR; TCRdb's table is partial and in-frame only. Here the sample spans some 74,000 clones, around 93% being singletons. The clonotype originates from a woman aged 25 to 39 in good health. The chain couples TRBV3-1 (or the pseudogene TRBV3-2) to TRBJ1-1, with 8 bases that match TRBD1. Sequencing was carried out using blood. The CDR3 is CASSRRTGPTGSIEAFF. Written as DNA, the CDR3 is TGTGCCAGCAGCCGCAGGACAGGGCCAACGGGTTCGATTGAAGCTTTCTTT.